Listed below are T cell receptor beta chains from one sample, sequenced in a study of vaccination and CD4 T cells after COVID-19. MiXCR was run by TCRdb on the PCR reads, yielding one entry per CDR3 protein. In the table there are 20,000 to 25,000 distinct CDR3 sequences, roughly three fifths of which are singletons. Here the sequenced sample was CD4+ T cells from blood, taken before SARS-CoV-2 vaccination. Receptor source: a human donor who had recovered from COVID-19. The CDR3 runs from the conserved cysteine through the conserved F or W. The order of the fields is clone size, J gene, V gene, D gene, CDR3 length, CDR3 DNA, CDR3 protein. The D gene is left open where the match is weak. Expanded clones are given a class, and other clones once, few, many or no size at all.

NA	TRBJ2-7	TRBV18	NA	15	TGTGCCAGCTCACCAAGTCCAGGCTTCTCCTACGAGCAGTACTTC	CASSPSPGFSYEQYF
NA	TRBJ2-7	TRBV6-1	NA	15	TGTGCCAGCGACCAAGGGCGCGGGACAGCCTACGAGCAGTACTTC	CASDQGRGTAYEQYF
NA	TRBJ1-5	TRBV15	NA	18	TGTGCCACCAGCAGAGATAGTTTGACCGACGGGGGCAATCAGCCCCAGCATTTT	CATSRDSLTDGGNQPQHF
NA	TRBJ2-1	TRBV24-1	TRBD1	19	TGTGCCACCAGTGATTCGGGACAGGGGGCGAGGTTCCTCCCCTATGAGCAGTTCTTC	CATSDSGQGARFLPYEQFF
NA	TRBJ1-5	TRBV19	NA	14	TGTGCCAGTAGTATAGGGGGCAGGCACCAGCCCCAGCATTTT	CASSIGGRHQPQHF
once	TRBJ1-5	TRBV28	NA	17	TGTGCCAGCAGACCCGGGGATTGGGGTCAGAGCAATCAGCCCCAGCATTTT	CASRPGDWGQSNQPQHF
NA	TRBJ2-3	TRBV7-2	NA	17	TGTGCCAGCAGCTTAGGGCTAACGAGTGCTAGCACAGATACGCAGTATTTT	CASSLGLTSASTDTQYF
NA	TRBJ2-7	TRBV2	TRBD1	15	TGTGCCAGCAGCGCGGGACAGGGGGTTTTCTACGAGCAGTACTTC	CASSAGQGVFYEQYF
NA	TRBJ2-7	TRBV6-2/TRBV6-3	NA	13	TGTGCCAGCAGTTACCCTACTCCTTACGAGCAGTACTTC	CASSYPTPYEQYF
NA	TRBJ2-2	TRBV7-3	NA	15	TGTGCCAGCAGCTTAACGGGAGTGTCCACCGGGGAGCTGTTTTTT	CASSLTGVSTGELFF
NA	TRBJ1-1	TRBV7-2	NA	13	TGTGCCAGCAGCCCCCTTGGAACTGCTGAAGCTTTCTTT	CASSPLGTAEAFF
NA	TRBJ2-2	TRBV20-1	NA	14	TGCAGTGCTAGAGATTCCCGTTCCACCGGGGAGCTGTTTTTT	CSARDSRSTGELFF
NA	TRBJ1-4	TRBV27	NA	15	TGTGCCAGCAGTTTATGGAGTACAACAAATGAAAAACTGTTTTTT	CASSLWSTTNEKLFF
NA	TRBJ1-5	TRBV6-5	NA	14	TGTGCCAGCAGTTACTCAGGGAAGGATCAGCCCCAGCATTTT	CASSYSGKDQPQHF
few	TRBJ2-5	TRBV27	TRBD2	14	TGTGCCAGCAGTTTTTGGGGGGGAGTAGAGACCCAGTACTTC	CASSFWGGVETQYF